Below are 5 T cell receptor beta chains sequenced from a single sample in a study of patients and donors after allogeneic stem cell transplantation. MiXCR was run by TCRdb on the RT-PCR reads, yielding one entry per CDR3 protein. The sample has roughly 940,000 distinct CDR3 sequences; roughly 18% are singletons. Sequencing input: blood, either unsorted or a sorted T cell fraction (not recorded which). The source is a human donor who was either an allogeneic HSCT recipient or a stem cell or donor lymphocyte infusion donor (not recorded which). It is not recorded whose cells these are; they may come from a transplant donor.

The V and J genes are TRBV3-1 and TRBJ2-5; a weak D match, TRBD2 (6 bases). The CDR3 runs 12 residues. In germline, CDR1 is LGHDT, CDR2 YNNKEL (reference sequence). V was cut by 8 bases and J by 0 bases, with 7 bases left in between. The CDR3 loop is CASGGYQETQYF. The CDR3 nucleotides are TGTGCCAGCGGGGGGTACCAAGAGACCCAGTACTTC.

This clonotype came up a few times. The V gene is TRBV5-1, the J gene TRBJ1-1; a possible D gene is TRBD1 (6 bases). Trimming pared 0 bases from V and 1 base from J, leaving 10 bases between. CDR1 is SGHRS and CDR2 is YFSETQ in the germline V gene. The CDR3 is 15 amino acids. The CDR3 sequence is CASSLAGTQNTEAFF. DNA of the CDR3: TGCGCCAGCAGCTTGGCGGGGACACAGAACACTGAAGCTTTCTTT.

Note on this clonotype: Relative to the germline gene, one junction end is altered; a read error may explain this. The V gene is TRBV6-1, the J gene TRBJ1-2; possibly TRBD1 for D (6 bases). The germline V gene has CDR1 MNHNS and CDR2 SASEGT. The CDR3 runs to 15 residues. The CDR3 loop reads CVSSHGGGRTYGYTF. In DNA, the CDR3 is TGTGTCAGCAGCCACGGGGGGGGGCGGACCTATGGCTACACCTTC.

This clonotype was found a few times. The chain links TRBV5-1 to TRBJ2-5, with 8 bases lining up with TRBD1. Germline trimming cut 6 bases from V and 2 bases from J; bases unmatched to any gene: 3. Germline V gene sequence: CDR1 SGHRS, CDR2 YFSETQ. The length of the CDR3 is 13 residues. The CDR3 reads CASNQGAQETQYF. Written as DNA, the CDR3 is TGCGCCAGCAACCAGGGGGCTCAAGAGACCCAGTACTTC.

Only a few counts were recorded for this clonotype. The rearrangement links TRBV9 to TRBJ2-2; D is possibly TRBD2 (5 bases). There are 16 residues in the CDR3. Trimming left V 0 bases short and J 2 bases short, with 11 bases between. CDR1 is SGDLS and CDR2 is YYNGEE in the germline V gene. CDR3 DNA sequence: TGTGCCAGCAGCGTAGGCGTCGGGAAAAACACCGGGGAGCTGTTTTTT. Protein sequence: CASSVGVGKNTGELFF.